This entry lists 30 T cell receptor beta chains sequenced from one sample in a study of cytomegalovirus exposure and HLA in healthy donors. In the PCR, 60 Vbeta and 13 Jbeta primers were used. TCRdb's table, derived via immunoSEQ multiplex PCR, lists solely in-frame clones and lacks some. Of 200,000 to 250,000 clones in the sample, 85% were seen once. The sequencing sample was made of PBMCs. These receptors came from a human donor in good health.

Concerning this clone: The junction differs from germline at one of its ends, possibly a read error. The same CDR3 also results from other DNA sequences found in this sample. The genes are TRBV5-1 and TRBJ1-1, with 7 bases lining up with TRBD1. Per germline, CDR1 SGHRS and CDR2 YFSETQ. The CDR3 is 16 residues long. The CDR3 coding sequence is TGCGCCAGCAGCACCATTTACAGGGGTCAGAACACTGAGGCTTTCTTT. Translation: CASSTIYRGQNTEAFF.

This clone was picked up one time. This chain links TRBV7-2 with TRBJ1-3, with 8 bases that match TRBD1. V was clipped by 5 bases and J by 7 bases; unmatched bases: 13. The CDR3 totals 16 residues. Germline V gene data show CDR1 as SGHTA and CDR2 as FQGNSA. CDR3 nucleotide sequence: TGTGCCAGCAGCCTAGGACAGGGTACTGGGGCGAACACCATATATTTT. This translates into CASSLGQGTGANTIYF.

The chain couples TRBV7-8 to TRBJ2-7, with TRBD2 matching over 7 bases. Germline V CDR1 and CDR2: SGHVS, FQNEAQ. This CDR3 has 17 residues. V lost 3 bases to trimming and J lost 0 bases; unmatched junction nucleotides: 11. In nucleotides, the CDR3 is TGTGCCAGCAGCTTGAGTCGGGGAGGGCCGGGCTCCTACGAGCAGTACTTC. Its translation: CASSLSRGGPGSYEQYF. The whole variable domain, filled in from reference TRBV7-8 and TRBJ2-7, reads GAGVSQSPRYKVAKRGQDVALRCDPISGHVSLFWYQQALGQGPEFLTYFQNEAQLDKSGLPSDRFFAERPEGSVSTLKIQRTQQEDSAVYLCASSLSRGGPGSYEQYFGPGTRLTVT.

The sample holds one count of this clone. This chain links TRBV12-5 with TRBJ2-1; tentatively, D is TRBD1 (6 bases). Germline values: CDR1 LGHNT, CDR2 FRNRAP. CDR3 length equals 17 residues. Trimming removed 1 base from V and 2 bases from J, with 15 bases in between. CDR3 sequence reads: CASGLGYDRRPYNEQFF. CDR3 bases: TGTGCTAGTGGTTTGGGGTACGACAGGCGCCCCTACAATGAGCAGTTCTTC.

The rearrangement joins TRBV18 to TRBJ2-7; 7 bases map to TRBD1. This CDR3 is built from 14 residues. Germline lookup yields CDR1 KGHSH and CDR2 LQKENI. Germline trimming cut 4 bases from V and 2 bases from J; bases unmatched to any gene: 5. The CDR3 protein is CASSLRQGPYEQYF. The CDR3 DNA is TGTGCCAGCTCACTTCGACAGGGTCCCTACGAGCAGTACTTC.

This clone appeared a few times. CDR3 sequence reads: CASSLGQGYQPQHF. For the CDR3, the DNA is TGTGCCAGCAGTTTAGGCCAGGGATATCAGCCCCAGCATTTT. The chain combines TRBV27 with TRBJ1-5; TRBD1 might be the D (5 bases). V was clipped by 2 bases and J by 5 bases, with 10 bases between them. Germline V gene lookup returns CDR1 MNHEY and CDR2 SMNVEV (reference sequence). There are 14 residues in the CDR3.

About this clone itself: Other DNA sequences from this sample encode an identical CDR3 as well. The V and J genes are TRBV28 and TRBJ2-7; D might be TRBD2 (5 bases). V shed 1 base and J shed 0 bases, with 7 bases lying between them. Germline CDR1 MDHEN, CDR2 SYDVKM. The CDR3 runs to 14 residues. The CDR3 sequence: CASSLSTSSYEQYF. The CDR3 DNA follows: TGTGCCAGCAGTTTATCTACTAGCTCCTACGAGCAGTACTTC.

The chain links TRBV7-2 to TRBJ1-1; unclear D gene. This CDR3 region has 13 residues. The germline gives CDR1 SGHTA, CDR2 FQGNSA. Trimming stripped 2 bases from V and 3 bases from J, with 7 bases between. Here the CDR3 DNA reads TGTGCCAGCAGCTTAATGCGGGACACTGAAGCTTTCTTT. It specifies CASSLMRDTEAFF.

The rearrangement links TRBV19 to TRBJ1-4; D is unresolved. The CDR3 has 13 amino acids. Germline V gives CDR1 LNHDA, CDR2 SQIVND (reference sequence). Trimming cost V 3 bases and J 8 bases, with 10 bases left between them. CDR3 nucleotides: TGTGCCAGTAGTATGGTGAGCCTCGAAAAACTGTTTTTT. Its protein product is CASSMVSLEKLFF.

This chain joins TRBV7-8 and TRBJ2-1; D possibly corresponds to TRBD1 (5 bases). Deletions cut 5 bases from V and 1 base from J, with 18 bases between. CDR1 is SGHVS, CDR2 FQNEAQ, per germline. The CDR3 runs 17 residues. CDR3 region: CASSPSRWTPSYNEQFF. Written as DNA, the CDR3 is TGTGCCAGCAGCCCAAGCCGGTGGACACCTTCCTACAATGAGCAGTTCTTC. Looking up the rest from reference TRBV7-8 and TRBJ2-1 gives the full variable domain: GAGVSQSPRYKVAKRGQDVALRCDPISGHVSLFWYQQALGQGPEFLTYFQNEAQLDKSGLPSDRFFAERPEGSVSTLKIQRTQQEDSAVYLCASSPSRWTPSYNEQFFGPGTRLTVL.

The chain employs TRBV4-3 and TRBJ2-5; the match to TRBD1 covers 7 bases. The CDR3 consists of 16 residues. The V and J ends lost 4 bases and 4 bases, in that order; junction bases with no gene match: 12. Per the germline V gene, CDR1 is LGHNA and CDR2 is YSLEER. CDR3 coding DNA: TGCGCCAGCAGCCGACGGGGACAGATCCCGGGAGAGACCCAGTACTTC. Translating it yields CASSRRGQIPGETQYF.

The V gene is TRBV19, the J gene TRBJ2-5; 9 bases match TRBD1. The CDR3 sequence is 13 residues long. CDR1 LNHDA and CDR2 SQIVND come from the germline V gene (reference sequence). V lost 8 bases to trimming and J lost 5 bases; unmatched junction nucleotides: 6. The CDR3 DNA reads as TGTGCCAGTGGGGACAGGGAATATGAGACCCAGTACTTC. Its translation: CASGDREYETQYF.

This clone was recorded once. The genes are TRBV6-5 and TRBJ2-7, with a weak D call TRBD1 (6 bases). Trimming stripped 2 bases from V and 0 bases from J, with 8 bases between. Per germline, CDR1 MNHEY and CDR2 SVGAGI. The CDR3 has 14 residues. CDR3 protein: CASSYGTPSYEQYF. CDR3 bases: TGTGCCAGCAGTTACGGGACACCCTCCTACGAGCAGTACTTC.

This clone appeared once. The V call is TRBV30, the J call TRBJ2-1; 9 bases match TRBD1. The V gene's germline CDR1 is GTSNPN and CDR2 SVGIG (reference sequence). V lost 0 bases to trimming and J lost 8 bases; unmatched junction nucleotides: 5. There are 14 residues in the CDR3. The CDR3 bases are TGTGCCTGGAGTGTAGGGGGACAGGGCCATGAGCAGTTCTTC. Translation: CAWSVGGQGHEQFF.

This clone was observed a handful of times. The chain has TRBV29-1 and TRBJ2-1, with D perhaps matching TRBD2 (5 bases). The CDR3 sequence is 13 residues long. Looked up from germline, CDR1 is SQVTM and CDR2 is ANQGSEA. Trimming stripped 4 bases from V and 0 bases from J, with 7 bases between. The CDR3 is CSVGGLSYNEQFF. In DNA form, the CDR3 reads TGCAGCGTTGGCGGACTCTCCTACAATGAGCAGTTCTTC.

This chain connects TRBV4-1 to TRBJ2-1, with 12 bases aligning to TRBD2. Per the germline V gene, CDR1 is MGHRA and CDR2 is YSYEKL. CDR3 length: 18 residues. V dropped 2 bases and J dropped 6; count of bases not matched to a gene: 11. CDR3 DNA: TGCGCCAGCAGCCAATATCTAGCGGGAGGGCCTTATCGCAATGAGCAGTTCTTC. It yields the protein CASSQYLAGGPYRNEQFF.

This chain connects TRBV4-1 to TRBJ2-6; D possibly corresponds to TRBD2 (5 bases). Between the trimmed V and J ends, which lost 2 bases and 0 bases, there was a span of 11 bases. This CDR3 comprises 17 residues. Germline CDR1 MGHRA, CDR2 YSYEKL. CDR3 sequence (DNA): TGCGCCAGCAGCCAACATGGACTGTCCTCTGGGGCCAACGTCCTGACTTTC. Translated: CASSQHGLSSGANVLTF.

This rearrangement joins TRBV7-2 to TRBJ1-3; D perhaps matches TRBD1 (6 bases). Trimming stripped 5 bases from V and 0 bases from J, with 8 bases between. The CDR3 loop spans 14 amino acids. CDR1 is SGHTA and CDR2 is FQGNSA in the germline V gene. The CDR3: CASSQDSSGNTIYF. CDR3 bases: TGTGCCAGCAGCCAGGACAGCTCTGGAAACACCATATATTTT.

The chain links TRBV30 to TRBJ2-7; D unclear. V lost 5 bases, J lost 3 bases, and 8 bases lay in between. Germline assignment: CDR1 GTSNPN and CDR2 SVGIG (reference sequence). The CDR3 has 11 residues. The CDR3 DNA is TGTGCCTGGTCCTTAAACTACGAGCAGTACTTC. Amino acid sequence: CAWSLNYEQYF.

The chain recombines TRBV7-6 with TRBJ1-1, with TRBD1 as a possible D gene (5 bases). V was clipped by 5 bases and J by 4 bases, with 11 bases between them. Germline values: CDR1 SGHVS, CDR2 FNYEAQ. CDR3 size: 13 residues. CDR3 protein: CASSPLTATEAFF. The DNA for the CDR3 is TGTGCCAGCAGCCCCCTGACAGCCACTGAAGCTTTCTTT.

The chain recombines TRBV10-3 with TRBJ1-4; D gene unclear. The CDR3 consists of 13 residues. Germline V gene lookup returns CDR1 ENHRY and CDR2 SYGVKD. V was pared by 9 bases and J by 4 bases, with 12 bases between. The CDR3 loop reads CAIKAAFNEKLFF. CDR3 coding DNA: TGTGCCATTAAGGCGGCTTTTAATGAAAAACTGTTTTTT.

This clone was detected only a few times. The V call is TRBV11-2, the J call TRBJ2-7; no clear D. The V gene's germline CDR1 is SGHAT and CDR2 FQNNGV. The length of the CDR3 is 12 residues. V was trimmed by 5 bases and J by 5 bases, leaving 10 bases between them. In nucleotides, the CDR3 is TGTGCCAGCAGCCTCTTAAGCCACGAGCAGTACTTC. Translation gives CASSLLSHEQYF. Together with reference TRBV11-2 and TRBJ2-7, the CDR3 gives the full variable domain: EAGVAQSPRYKIIEKRQSVAFWCNPISGHATLYWYQQILGQGPKLLIQFQNNGVVDDSQLPKDRFSAERLKGVDSTLKIQPAKLEDSAVYLCASSLLSHEQYFGPGTRLTVT.

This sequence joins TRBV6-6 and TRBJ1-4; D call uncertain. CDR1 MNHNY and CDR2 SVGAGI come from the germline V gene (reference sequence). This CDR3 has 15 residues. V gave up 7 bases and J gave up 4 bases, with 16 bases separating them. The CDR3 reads CASKAPGMDNEKLFF. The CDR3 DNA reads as TGTGCCAGCAAAGCTCCGGGGATGGATAATGAAAAACTGTTTTTT.

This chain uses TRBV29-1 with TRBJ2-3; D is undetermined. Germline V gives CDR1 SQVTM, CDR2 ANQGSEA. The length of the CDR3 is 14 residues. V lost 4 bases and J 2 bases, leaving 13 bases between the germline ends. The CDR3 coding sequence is TGCAGCGTTGGGGCGTCGGTAACCACAGATACGCAGTATTTT. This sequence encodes CSVGASVTTDTQYF.

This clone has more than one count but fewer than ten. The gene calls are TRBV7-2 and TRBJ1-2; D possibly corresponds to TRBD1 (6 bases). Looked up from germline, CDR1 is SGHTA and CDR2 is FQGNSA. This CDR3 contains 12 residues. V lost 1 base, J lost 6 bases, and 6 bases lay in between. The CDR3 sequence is CASSLDRDGYTF. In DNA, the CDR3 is TGTGCCAGCAGCTTAGACAGGGATGGCTACACCTTC.

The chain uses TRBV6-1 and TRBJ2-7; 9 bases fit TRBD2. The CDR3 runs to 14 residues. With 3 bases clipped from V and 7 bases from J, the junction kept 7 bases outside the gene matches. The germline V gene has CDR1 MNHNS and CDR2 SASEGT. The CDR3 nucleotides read TGTGCCAGCAGTGATGTGGCGGGAGGGCGGGAGCAGTACTTC. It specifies CASSDVAGGREQYF.

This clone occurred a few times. This chain's CDR3 is CASQLAGGPYEQYF. CDR3 sequence (DNA): TGTGCCAGCCAACTAGCGGGAGGGCCTTACGAGCAGTACTTC. The rearrangement links TRBV6-1 to TRBJ2-7; 13 bases fit TRBD2. V lost 8 bases to trimming and J lost 4 bases; unmatched junction nucleotides: 5. The germline V gene encodes CDR1 MNHNS and CDR2 SASEGT. CDR3 length equals 14 residues.

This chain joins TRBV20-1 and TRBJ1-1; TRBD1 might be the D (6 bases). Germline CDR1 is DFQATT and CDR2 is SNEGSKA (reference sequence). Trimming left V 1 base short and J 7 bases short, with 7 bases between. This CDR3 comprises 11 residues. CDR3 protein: CSARGTVEAFF. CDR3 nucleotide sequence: TGCAGTGCTAGAGGGACAGTTGAAGCTTTCTTT.

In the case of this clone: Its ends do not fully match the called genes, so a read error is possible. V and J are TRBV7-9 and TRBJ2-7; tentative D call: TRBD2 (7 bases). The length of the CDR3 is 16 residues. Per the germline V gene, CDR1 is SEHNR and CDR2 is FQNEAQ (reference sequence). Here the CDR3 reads CSSSLGGGRSSYEQYF. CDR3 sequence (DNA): TGTTCCAGCAGCTTAGGGGGGGGCAGGAGCTCCTACGAGCAGTACTTC.

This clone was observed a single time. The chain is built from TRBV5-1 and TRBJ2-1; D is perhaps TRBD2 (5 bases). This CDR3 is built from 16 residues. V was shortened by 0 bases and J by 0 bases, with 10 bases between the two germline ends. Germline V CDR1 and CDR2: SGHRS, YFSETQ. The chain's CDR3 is CASSLVERSSYNEQFF. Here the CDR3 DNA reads TGCGCCAGCAGCTTGGTGGAGCGGAGCTCCTACAATGAGCAGTTCTTC.